This TCR beta chain comes out of a study of shared clonotypes between healthy human individuals. Study findings and constraints: In having few donors, the study represented limited genetic and exposure-history diversity.

About this clone: The antigen remains undetermined.

Sorted-subset replicate PCRs used around 0.2 ug DNA, approximately 33,000 T cell genomes. The table came from immunoSEQ multiplex PCR; TCRdb's copy has only in-frame clones and leaves some out. The table shows 2 million to 2.5 million clones, with more than 90% occurring only once. Germline V CDR1 and CDR2: KGHSH, LQKENI. Trimming pared 2 bases from V and 2 bases from J, leaving 15 bases between. The CDR3 covers 17 residues. The sample comprised naive CD4+ T cells sorted from blood. Subset specified: CD45RA+ positively selected. The receptor was derived from a man younger than 30 in good health. The rearrangement uses TRBV18 and TRBJ1-4; D is unresolved. The CDR3 loop is CASSPGRGGVTNEKLFF. The DNA for the CDR3 is TGTGCCAGCTCACCAGGCCGAGGTGGGGTGACTAATGAAAAACTGTTTTTT.